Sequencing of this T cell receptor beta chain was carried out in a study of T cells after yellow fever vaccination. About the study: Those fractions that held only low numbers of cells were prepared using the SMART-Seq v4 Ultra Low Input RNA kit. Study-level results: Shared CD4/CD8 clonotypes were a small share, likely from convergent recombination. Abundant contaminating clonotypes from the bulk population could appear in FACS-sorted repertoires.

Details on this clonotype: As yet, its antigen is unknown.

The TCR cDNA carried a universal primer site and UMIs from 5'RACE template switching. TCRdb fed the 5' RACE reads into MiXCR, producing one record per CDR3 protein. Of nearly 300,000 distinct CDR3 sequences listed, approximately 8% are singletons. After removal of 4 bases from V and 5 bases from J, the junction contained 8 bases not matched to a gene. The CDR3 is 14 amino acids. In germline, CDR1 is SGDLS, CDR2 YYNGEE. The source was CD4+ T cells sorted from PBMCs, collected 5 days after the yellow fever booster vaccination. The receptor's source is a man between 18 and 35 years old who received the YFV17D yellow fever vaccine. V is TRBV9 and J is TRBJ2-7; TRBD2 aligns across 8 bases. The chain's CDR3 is CASSSGRGWDEQYF. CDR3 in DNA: TGTGCCAGCAGCTCCGGGAGGGGCTGGGACGAGCAGTACTTC.